The 22 T cell receptor beta chains listed next were all sequenced from one sample in a study of blood T cells in healthy people across ages. PCR was performed a second time for roughly 7 to 11 cycles using a sample-barcoded 5' primer and a J-beta primer mix. TCRdb recomputed calls from the 5' RACE reads with MiXCR, one row per CDR3 protein. The sample records 600,000 to 850,000 distinct CDR3 sequences, around 25% being singletons. These data were likewise used in another study, on T cells of mothers and their children.

Sequenced material: blood. The receptor source for this set is a boy aged 10-17 years in good health.

This clonotype turned up a few times. This chain links TRBV20-1 with TRBJ2-7; a possible D gene is TRBD2 (5 bases). Trimming stripped 6 bases from V and 3 bases from J, with 15 bases between. Per germline, CDR1 DFQATT and CDR2 SNEGSKA (reference sequence). The CDR3 length is 13 residues. The CDR3 spells CSATPGLDYEQYF. The CDR3 nucleotides read TGCAGTGCCACCCCAGGACTCGACTACGAGCAGTACTTC.

The chain's CDR3 is CASSPLRGSNEKLFF. The CDR3 region has the DNA TGTGCCAGCAGTCCGCTCAGGGGGTCTAATGAAAAACTGTTTTTT. The chain joins TRBV27 to TRBJ1-4, with TRBD1 matching over 7 bases. The CDR3 covers 15 residues. Germline loops: CDR1 MNHEY, CDR2 SMNVEV (reference sequence). V shed 5 bases, J shed 3 bases, and the junction held 6 bases outside the gene matches.

This clonotype was seen only a few times. The rearrangement links TRBV6-2 or TRBV6-3 to TRBJ2-1, with a weak D call TRBD2 (6 bases). The germline gives CDR1 MNHEY, CDR2 SVGEGT. The CDR3 sequence is 14 residues long. V lost 2 bases and J lost 6, with 11 bases in between. The CDR3 region has the DNA TGTGCCAGCAGTTACGGGGGAGCGGGCAATGAGCAGTTCTTC. Translating it yields CASSYGGAGNEQFF.

The rearrangement joins TRBV7-9 to TRBJ2-5; 7 positions agree with TRBD1. Judging by the DNA end, TRBJ2-1 fits better; the J call may be wrong. The CDR3 runs to 15 residues. CDR1 is SEHNR, CDR2 FQNEAQ, per germline (reference sequence). The CDR3 protein is CASSQNRGRLLEQFF. In DNA, the CDR3 is TGTGCCAGCAGCCAGAATAGGGGGCGTCTCCTTGAGCAGTTCTTC.

This clonotype has just one count. The chain couples TRBV3-1 to TRBJ2-1; no firm D call. Per germline, CDR1 LGHDT and CDR2 YNNKEL (reference sequence). The V and J ends lost 3 bases and 0 bases respectively, with 12 bases between them. The CDR3 totals 16 residues. The CDR3 DNA sequence: TGTGCCAGCAGCCATGACCGAAATAGCTCCTACAATGAGCAGTTCTTC. This encodes CASSHDRNSSYNEQFF.

Notes on this clonotype: The junction does not match germline at one end; this may be a read error. The rearrangement joins TRBV4-2 to TRBJ2-7, with 11 bases aligning to TRBD2. Germline lookup yields CDR1 LGHNA and CDR2 YNFKEQ. The CDR3 sequence is 16 residues long. CDR3 DNA: TGTGCCAGTAGCCATCGATTGGCTAGCGGGGGGTACGAGCAGTACTTC. It specifies CASSHRLASGGYEQYF.

V and J are TRBV10-2 and TRBJ2-7, with 9 nucleotides matching TRBD1. The germline CDR1 and CDR2 sequences are WSHSY and SAAADI. The CDR3 extends over 13 amino acids. After removal of 5 bases from V and 5 bases from J, the junction contained 4 bases not matched to a gene. For the CDR3, the DNA is TGCGCCAGCAGTACAGGGGGCATCCACGAGCAGTACTTC. This translates into CASSTGGIHEQYF.

This clonotype was picked up a small number of times. The chain combines TRBV7-2 with TRBJ2-5; 11 nucleotides match TRBD2. Germline assignment: CDR1 SGHTA and CDR2 FQGNSA. CDR3 length equals 16 residues. Trimming cost V 7 bases and J 4 bases; bases outside gene matches: 11. This CDR3 is CASTMTSGARGETQYF. Written as DNA, the CDR3 is TGTGCCAGCACCATGACTAGCGGGGCACGAGGAGAGACCCAGTACTTC.

This clonotype was seen many times. The chain recombines TRBV7-8 with TRBJ2-2; no reliable D call. The CDR3 covers 12 residues. Trimming removed 2 bases from V and 6 bases from J, with 4 bases in between. From germline, CDR1 is SGHVS and CDR2 FQNEAQ. The DNA of the CDR3 is TGTGCCAGCAGCTTATTCTCCGGGGAGCTGTTTTTT. Its protein is CASSLFSGELFF.

V usage is TRBV12-3 or TRBV12-4 and J usage is TRBJ2-7; TRBD1 matches at 9 bases. The CDR3 length is 14 residues. V trimming: 3 bases; J trimming: 5 bases; junction bases outside the gene matches: 5. This CDR3 reads CASSFRQGENEQYF. In DNA, the CDR3 is TGTGCCAGCAGTTTTCGACAGGGGGAGAACGAGCAGTACTTC.

This chain links TRBV7-6 with TRBJ2-1, with 12 bases that match TRBD2. Germline V gene data show CDR1 as SGHVS and CDR2 as FNYEAQ. The CDR3 runs 19 residues. Germline trimming cut 3 bases from V and 1 base from J; bases unmatched to any gene: 10. CDR3: CASSFVAPLAGGSYNEQFF. The CDR3 bases are TGTGCCAGCAGCTTTGTAGCCCCACTAGCGGGAGGATCCTACAATGAGCAGTTCTTC.

This clonotype has just a few counts. The genes are TRBV27 and TRBJ2-5; the match to TRBD1 covers 9 bases. The J call may be mistaken, given a closer DNA end match to TRBJ2-7. The CDR3 consists of 16 residues. Germline CDR1 reads MNHEY; CDR2 reads SMNVEV (reference sequence). This CDR3 reads CASSSESPWTGDEQYF. The CDR3 bases are TGTGCCAGCAGTTCCGAATCCCCCTGGACAGGGGACGAGCAGTACTTC.

CDR3 amino acids: CASSQNFGAEGTNEKLFF. The CDR3 DNA reads as TGCGCCAGCAGCCAGAACTTCGGGGCAGAGGGGACTAATGAAAAACTGTTTTTT. The chain combines TRBV4-3 with TRBJ1-4; TRBD1 might be the D (5 bases). From germline, CDR1 is LGHNA and CDR2 YSLEER. Trimming shortened V by 3 bases and J by 2 bases, and 19 bases separated the two germline ends. CDR3 length equals 18 residues.

This clonotype was picked up a small number of times. The V call is TRBV4-2, the J call TRBJ1-2; 8 bases match TRBD1. This CDR3 has 14 amino acids. Looked up from germline, CDR1 is LGHNA and CDR2 is YNFKEQ. The trim removed 3 bases at V and 6 bases at J, leaving 6 bases unmatched. The CDR3: CASSQAQGVDGYTF. CDR3 nucleotides: TGTGCCAGCAGCCAGGCACAGGGGGTCGATGGCTACACCTTC.

The rearrangement uses TRBV11-2 and TRBJ2-5; 14 bases match TRBD2. V lost 4 bases, J lost 5 bases, and 6 bases stayed unmatched. Germline V gene data show CDR1 as SGHAT and CDR2 as FQNNGV. This CDR3 is built from 16 residues. The DNA of the CDR3 is TGTGCCAGCAGCTCTCCGGGACTAGCGGGAGCGGAGACCCAGTACTTC. Its translation: CASSSPGLAGAETQYF.

The chain combines TRBV5-1 with TRBJ1-4, with 8 bases aligning to TRBD1. Germline loops: CDR1 SGHRS, CDR2 YFSETQ. The CDR3 contains 15 residues. With V trimmed by 6 bases and J by 3 bases, 7 bases remained unmatched. CDR3 loop: CASKTGVGPNEKLFF. Here the CDR3 DNA reads TGCGCCAGCAAGACAGGGGTAGGCCCTAATGAAAAACTGTTTTTT.

The chain links TRBV7-2 to TRBJ2-5; possible D gene TRBD2, 6 bases. The CDR3 is 15 amino acids. Germline CDR1 is SGHTA and CDR2 is FQGNSA. V gave up 4 bases and J gave up 1 base, with 13 bases separating them. The CDR3 protein is CASSSRTKRQETQYF. The CDR3, as DNA: TGTGCCAGCAGCTCCCGGACTAAGCGCCAAGAGACCCAGTACTTC.

A word on this clonotype: An end of the junction differs from the germline gene, which may be a read error. This chain connects TRBV6-5 to TRBJ1-1, with D possibly being TRBD1 (6 bases). This CDR3 has 14 amino acids. The germline V gene has CDR1 MNHEY and CDR2 SVGAGI. This CDR3 reads CASLGARGNNEAFF. The DNA for the CDR3 is TGTGCCAGTCTGGGGGCACGGGGGAACAATGAAGCTTTCTTT.

There are a few counts of this clonotype. The chain uses TRBV7-2 and TRBJ1-1; tentatively, D is TRBD1 (5 bases). The germline V gene has CDR1 SGHTA and CDR2 FQGNSA. The CDR3 extends over 13 amino acids. Trimming took 3 bases from V and 3 from J, leaving 8 bases between them. The CDR3 DNA sequence: TGTGCCAGCAGCTTTGACAGCGACACTGAAGCTTTCTTT. This sequence encodes CASSFDSDTEAFF.

The rearrangement links TRBV29-1 to TRBJ2-7; 8 bases are shared with TRBD1. This CDR3 region has 12 residues. V lost 6 bases and J lost 5; bases outside the gene matches: 6. Germline CDR1 and CDR2: SQVTM and ANQGSEA. The CDR3 nucleotides read TGCAGCGTGAATGGACAGGGCCACGAGCAGTACTTC. This sequence encodes CSVNGQGHEQYF.

V and J are TRBV14 and TRBJ2-7; TRBD2 aligns across 9 bases. The germline V gene encodes CDR1 SGHDN and CDR2 FVKESK. The CDR3 contains 14 residues. V lost 3 bases and J lost 3; bases outside the gene matches: 3. The CDR3 spells CASSQAGGFYEQYF. CDR3 bases: TGTGCCAGCAGCCAGGCGGGAGGGTTCTACGAGCAGTACTTC.

This clonotype has only a few counts. J is TRBJ1-1 and V is TRBV12-3 or TRBV12-4; D is possibly TRBD1 (5 bases). V lost 6 bases to trimming and J lost 0 bases, with 11 bases between them. The CDR3 length is 14 residues. The chain's CDR3 is CASRVGTVNTEAFF. For the CDR3, the DNA is TGTGCCAGCAGGGTTGGGACGGTGAACACTGAAGCTTTCTTT.